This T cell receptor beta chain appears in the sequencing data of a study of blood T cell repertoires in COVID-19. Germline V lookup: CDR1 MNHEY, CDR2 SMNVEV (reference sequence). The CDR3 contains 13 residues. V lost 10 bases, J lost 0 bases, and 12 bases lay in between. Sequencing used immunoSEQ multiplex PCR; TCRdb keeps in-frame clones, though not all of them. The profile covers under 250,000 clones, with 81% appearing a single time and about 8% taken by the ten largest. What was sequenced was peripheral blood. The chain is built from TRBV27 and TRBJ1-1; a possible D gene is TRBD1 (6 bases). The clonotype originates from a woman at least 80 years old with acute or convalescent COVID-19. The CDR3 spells CATWGQMNTEAFF. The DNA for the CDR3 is TGTGCCACTTGGGGGCAGATGAACACTGAAGCTTTCTTT.